This TCR beta chain was obtained from a study of blood T cell repertoires in COVID-19. Donors in Cohort 3 who had recovered were those with two negative PCRs, healthcare professional clearance, or resolution of their symptoms. V lost 3 bases to trimming and J lost 0 bases, with 7 bases between them. Per the germline V gene, CDR1 is KGHSH and CDR2 is LQKENI. CDR3 length: 14 residues. Study processing details: Reference gene primer amplification gave nucleated cell count estimates. Clones were read by immunoSEQ multiplex PCR, and TCRdb kept only the in-frame ones, dropping some. V and J calls and clone size come straight from that table; D and trimming were deduced from the DNA. In the table there are 150,000 to 190,000 clones, about 86% of which are singletons.

The sample consisted of PBMCs or T cells enriched from blood (not recorded which). The chain carries TRBV18 and TRBJ2-3, with unresolved D. This sequence originates from a man between 45 and 60 years old who had recovered from COVID-19. CDR3 sequence (DNA): TGTGCCAGCTCACCCCAGACTAGCACAGATACGCAGTATTTT. Its translation is CASSPQTSTDTQYF.